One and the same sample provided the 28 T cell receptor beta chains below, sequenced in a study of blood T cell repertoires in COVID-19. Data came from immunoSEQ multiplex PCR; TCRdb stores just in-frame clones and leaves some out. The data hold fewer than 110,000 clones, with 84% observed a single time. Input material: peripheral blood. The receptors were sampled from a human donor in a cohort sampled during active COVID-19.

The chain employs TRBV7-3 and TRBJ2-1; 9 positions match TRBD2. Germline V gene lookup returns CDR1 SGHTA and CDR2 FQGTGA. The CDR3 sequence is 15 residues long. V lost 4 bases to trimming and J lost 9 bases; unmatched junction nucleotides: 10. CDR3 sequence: CASSSQGLAGTEQFF. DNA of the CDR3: TGTGCCAGCAGCTCCCAGGGGCTAGCGGGAACTGAGCAGTTCTTC.

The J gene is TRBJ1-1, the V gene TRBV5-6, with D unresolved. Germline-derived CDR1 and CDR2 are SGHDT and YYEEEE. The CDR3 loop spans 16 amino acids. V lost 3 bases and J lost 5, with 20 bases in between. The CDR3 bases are TGTGCCAGCAGCTATACCGGGAGGAACGGTGAAACTGAAGCTTTCTTT. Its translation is CASSYTGRNGETEAFF.

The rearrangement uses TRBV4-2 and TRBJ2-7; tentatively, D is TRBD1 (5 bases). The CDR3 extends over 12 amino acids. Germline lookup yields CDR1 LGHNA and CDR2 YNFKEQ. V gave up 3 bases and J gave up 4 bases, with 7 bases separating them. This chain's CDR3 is CASSQQGYEQYF. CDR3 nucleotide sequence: TGTGCCAGCAGCCAGCAGGGATACGAGCAGTACTTC.

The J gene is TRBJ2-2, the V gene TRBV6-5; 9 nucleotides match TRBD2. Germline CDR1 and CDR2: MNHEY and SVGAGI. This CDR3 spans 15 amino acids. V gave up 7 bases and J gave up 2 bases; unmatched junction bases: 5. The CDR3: CASTISGRNTGELFF. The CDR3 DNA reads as TGTGCCAGCACCATTAGCGGGAGAAACACCGGGGAGCTGTTTTTT.

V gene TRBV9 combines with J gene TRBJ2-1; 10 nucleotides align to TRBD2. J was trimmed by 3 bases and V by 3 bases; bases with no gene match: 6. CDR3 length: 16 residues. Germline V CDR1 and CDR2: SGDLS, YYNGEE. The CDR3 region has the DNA TGTGCCAGCAGCGCAACGCCTAGCGGGAGCTACAATGAGCAGTTCTTC. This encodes CASSATPSGSYNEQFF.

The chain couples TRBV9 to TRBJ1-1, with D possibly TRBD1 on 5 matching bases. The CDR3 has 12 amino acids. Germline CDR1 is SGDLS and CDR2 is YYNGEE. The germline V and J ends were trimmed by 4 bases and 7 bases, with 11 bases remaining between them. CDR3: CASSPGLDEAFF. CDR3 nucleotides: TGTGCCAGCAGCCCAGGGTTGGATGAAGCTTTCTTT.

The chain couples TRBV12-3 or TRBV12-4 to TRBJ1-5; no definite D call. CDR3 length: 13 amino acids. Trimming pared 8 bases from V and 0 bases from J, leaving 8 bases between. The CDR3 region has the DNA TGTGCCAGCGTTAAGAGTAGCAATCAGCCCCAGCATTTT. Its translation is CASVKSSNQPQHF.

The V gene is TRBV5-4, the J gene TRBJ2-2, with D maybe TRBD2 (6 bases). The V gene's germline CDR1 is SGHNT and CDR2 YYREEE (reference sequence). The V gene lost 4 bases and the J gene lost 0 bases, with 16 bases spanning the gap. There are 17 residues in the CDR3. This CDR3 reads CASSPAGLAANTGELFF. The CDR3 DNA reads TGTGCCAGCAGCCCGGCGGGGCTAGCAGCGAACACCGGGGAGCTGTTTTTT.

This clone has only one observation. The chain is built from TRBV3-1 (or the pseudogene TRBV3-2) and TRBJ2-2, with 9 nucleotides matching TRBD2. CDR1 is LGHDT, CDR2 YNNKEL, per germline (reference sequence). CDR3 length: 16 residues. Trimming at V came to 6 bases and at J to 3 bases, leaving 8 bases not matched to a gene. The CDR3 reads CASSRLAGSDTGELFF. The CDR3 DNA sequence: TGTGCCAGCAGTCGGCTAGCGGGGTCAGACACCGGGGAGCTGTTTTTT.

CDR3 in DNA: TGTGCCAGCAGTTACCCCCTCCGGGACAGGGGGCGGTGGGACACTGAAGCTTTCTTT. Protein sequence: CASSYPLRDRGRWDTEAFF. This rearrangement joins TRBV6-2 or TRBV6-3 to TRBJ1-1; the match to TRBD1 covers 12 bases. The CDR3 is made up of 19 amino acids. Germline values: CDR1 MNHEY, CDR2 SVGEGT. The V and J ends lost 2 bases and 3 bases, in that order; junction bases with no gene match: 13.

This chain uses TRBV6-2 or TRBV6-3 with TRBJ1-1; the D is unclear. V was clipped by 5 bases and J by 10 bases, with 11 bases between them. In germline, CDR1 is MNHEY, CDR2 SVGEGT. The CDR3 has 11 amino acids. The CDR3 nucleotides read TGTGCCAGCAGTCAGAGGGAAGGAGCTTTCTTT. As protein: CASSQREGAFF.

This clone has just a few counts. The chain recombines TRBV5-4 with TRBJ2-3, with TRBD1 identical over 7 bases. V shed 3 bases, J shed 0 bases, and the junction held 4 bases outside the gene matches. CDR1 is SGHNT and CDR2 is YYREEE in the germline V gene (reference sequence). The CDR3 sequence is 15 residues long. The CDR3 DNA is TGTGCCAGCAGCTGGGGACAGTCTAGCACAGATACGCAGTATTTT. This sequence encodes CASSWGQSSTDTQYF. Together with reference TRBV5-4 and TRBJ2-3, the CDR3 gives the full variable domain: ETGVTQSPTHLIKTRGQQVTLRCSSQSGHNTVSWYQQALGQGPQFIFQYYREEENGRGNFPPRFSGLQFPNYSSELNVNALELDDSALYLCASSWGQSSTDTQYFGPGTRLTVL.

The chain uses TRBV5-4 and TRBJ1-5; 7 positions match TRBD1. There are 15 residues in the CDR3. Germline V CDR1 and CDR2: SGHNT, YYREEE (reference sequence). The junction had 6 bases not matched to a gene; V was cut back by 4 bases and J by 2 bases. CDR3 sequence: CASSGDSEGNQPQHF. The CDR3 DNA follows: TGTGCCAGCAGCGGGGACAGCGAGGGCAATCAGCCCCAGCATTTT. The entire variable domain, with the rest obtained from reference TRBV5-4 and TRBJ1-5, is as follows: ETGVTQSPTHLIKTRGQQVTLRCSSQSGHNTVSWYQQALGQGPQFIFQYYREEENGRGNFPPRFSGLQFPNYSSELNVNALELDDSALYLCASSGDSEGNQPQHFGDGTRLSIL.

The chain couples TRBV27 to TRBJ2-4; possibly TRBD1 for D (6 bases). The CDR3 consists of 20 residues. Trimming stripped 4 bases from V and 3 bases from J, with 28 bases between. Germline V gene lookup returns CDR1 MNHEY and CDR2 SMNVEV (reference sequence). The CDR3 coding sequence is TGTGCCAGCAGTTCCCAGGGGAGAGCCAAAAGGGAAACAGACAAAAACATTCAGTACTTC. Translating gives CASSSQGRAKRETDKNIQYF.

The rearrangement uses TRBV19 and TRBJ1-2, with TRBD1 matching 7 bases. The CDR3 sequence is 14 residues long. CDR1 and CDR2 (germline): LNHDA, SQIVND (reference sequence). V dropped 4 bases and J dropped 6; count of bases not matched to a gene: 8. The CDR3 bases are TGTGCCAGTAGTACTCTAAGACAGGGACATGGCTACACCTTC. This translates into CASSTLRQGHGYTF.

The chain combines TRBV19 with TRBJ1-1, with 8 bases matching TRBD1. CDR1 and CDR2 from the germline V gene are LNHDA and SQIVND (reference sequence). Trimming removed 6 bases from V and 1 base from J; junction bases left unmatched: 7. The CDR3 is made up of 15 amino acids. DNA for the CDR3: TGTGCCAGTAGGGACGGACAGGGTTCGAACACTGAAGCTTTCTTT. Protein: CASRDGQGSNTEAFF.

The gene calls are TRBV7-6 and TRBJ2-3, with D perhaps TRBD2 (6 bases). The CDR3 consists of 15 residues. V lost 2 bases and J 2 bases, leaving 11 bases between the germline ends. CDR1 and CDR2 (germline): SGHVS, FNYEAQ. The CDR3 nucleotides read TGTGCCAGCAGCTTAACGGGACTCCTCACAGATACGCAGTATTTT. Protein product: CASSLTGLLTDTQYF. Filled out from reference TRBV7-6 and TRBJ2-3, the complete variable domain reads GAGVSQSPRYKVTKRGQDVALRCDPISGHVSLYWYRQALGQGPEFLTYFNYEAQQDKSGLPNDRFSAERPEGSISTLTIQRTEQRDSAMYRCASSLTGLLTDTQYFGPGTRLTVL.

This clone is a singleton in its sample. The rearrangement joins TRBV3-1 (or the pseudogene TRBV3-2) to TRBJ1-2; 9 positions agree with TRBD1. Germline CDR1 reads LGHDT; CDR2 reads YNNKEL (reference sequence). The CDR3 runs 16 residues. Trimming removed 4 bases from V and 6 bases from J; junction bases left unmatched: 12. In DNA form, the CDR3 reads TGTGCCAGCAGCCCGCGGGCCGTTACAGGGGGCGATGGCTACACCTTC. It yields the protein CASSPRAVTGGDGYTF.

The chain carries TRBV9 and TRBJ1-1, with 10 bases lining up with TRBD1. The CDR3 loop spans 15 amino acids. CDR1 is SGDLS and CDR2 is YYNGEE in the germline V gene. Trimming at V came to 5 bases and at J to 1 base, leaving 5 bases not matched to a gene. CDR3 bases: TGTGCCAGCAGACGGGGACAGGGGTCGAACACTGAAGCTTTCTTT. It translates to CASRRGQGSNTEAFF.

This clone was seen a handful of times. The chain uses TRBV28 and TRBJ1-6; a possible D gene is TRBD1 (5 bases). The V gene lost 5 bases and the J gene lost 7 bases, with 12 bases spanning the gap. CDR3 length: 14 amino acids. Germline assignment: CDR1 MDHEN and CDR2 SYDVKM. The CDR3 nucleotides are TGTGCCAGCAGTCCAGGGCAGATGAATTCACCCCTCCACTTT. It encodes CASSPGQMNSPLHF.

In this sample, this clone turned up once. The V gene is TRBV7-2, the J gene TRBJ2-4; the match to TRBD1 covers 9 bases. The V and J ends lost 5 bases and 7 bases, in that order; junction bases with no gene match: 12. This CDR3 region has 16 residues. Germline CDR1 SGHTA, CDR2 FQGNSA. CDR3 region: CASSLYSRTGDNIQYF. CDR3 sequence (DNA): TGTGCCAGCAGCCTCTACTCCCGGACAGGGGATAACATTCAGTACTTC.

CDR3 protein: CASSPTIGTELYGYTF. CDR3 bases: TGTGCCAGCTCACCGACTATTGGGACAGAACTCTATGGCTACACCTTC. This sequence joins TRBV18 and TRBJ1-2; 7 nucleotides line up with TRBD1. Germline V gene data show CDR1 as KGHSH and CDR2 as LQKENI. This CDR3 comprises 16 residues. Unmatched junction bases numbered 11, after V lost 3 bases and J lost 4 bases.

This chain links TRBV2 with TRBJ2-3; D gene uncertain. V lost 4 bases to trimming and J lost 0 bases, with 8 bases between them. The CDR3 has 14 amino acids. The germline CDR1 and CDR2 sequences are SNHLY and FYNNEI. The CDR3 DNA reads TGTGCCAGCAGTGTGGGCCGCAGCACAGATACGCAGTATTTT. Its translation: CASSVGRSTDTQYF.

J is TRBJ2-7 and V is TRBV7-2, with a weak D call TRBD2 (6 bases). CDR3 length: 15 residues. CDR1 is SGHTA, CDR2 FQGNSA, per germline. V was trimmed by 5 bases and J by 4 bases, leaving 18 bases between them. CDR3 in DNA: TGTGCCAGCAGCGCCACGTGGGGAGGCCCGTACGAGCAGTACGTC. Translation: CASSATWGGPYEQYV.

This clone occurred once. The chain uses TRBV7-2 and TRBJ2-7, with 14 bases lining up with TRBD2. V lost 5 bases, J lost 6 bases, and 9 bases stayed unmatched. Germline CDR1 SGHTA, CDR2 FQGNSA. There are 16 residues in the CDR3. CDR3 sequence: CASSGYGTSGSSEQYF. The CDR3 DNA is TGTGCCAGCAGCGGTTACGGGACTAGCGGGAGCAGCGAGCAGTACTTC.

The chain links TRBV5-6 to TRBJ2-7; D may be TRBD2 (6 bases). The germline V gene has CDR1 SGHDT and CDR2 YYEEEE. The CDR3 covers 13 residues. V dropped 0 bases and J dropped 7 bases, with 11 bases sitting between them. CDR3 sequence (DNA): TGTGCCAGCAGCTTGGTGCAGGGAGGAGAGCAGTACGTC. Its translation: CASSLVQGGEQYV.

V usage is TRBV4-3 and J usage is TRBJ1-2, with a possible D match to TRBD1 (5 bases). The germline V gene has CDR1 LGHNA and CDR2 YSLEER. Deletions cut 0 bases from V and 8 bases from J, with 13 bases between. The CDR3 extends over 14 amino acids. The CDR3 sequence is CASSQDWQGIGYTF. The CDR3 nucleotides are TGCGCCAGCAGCCAAGATTGGCAGGGAATAGGCTACACCTTC.

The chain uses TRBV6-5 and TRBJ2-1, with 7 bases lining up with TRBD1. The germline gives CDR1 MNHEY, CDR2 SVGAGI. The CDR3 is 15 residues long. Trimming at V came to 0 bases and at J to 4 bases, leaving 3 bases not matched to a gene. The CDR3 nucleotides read TGTGCCAGCAGTTACTCGAGACAGGGTTACAATGAGCAGTTCTTC. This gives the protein CASSYSRQGYNEQFF.